This TCR beta chain was sequenced during a study of T-cell reconstitution after alpha-beta-depleted transplantation in children. Germline loops: CDR1 SGDLS, CDR2 YYNGEE. This CDR3 has 14 residues. J was trimmed by 3 bases and V by 3 bases; bases with no gene match: 6. Unique molecular identifiers tagged the TCRbeta library. TCRdb analysed the PCR reads with MiXCR anew, one entry per CDR3 protein. There are fewer than 120,000 distinct CDR3 sequences in the sample; 10% occur only once, and around 8.2% lies in the top ten. This clonotype was found many times. This rearrangement joins TRBV9 to TRBJ2-7; 7 nucleotides match TRBD1. Sequencing used PBMCs from the stem cell graft donor, obtained from the stem cell graft. The sequence was collected from a human donor who donated a stem cell graft to a child with acute lymphoblastic leukemia. The CDR3 loop is CASSEETGRYEQYF. The CDR3 region has the DNA TGTGCCAGCAGCGAGGAGACAGGGCGCTACGAGCAGTACTTC.